This passage covers 27 T cell receptor beta chains from one sample sequenced in a study of T-cell reconstitution after alpha-beta-depleted transplantation in children. It was with unique molecular identifiers that the TCRbeta library was prepared. One entry per CDR3 protein results from TCRdb running MiXCR on the PCR reads. The repertoire holds around 440,000 distinct CDR3 sequences, with about a sixth as singletons. Specimen: PBMCs, mostly from graft donor cells, collected 360 days after TCRalphabeta/CD19-depleted stem cell transplant. These receptors came from a boy in the first two years of life who had a stem cell transplant for Wiskott-Aldrich syndrome, so the T cells may come from the graft donor.

The genes are TRBV15 and TRBJ2-1; 14 bases fit TRBD2. V dropped 2 bases and J dropped 14; count of bases not matched to a gene: 11. From germline, CDR1 is LNHNV and CDR2 YYDKDF (reference sequence). The CDR3 sequence is 16 residues long. Here the CDR3 DNA reads TGTGCCACCAGCAGATCAAGAGGACTAGCGGGGGGCTCGAAGTTCTTC. This codes for CATSRSRGLAGGSKFF.

The gene calls are TRBV30 and TRBJ1-1; unclear D gene. The CDR3 extends over 14 amino acids. The germline V gene has CDR1 GTSNPN and CDR2 SVGIG (reference sequence). Trimming removed 0 bases from V and 11 bases from J, with 19 bases in between. The CDR3 DNA sequence: TGTGCCTGGAGTGTTAATAGGGTTATAGGTCTGGCTTTCTTT. Protein product: CAWSVNRVIGLAFF.

Only a few counts were recorded for this clonotype. The chain joins TRBV20-1 to TRBJ2-5, with D perhaps being TRBD1 or TRBD2 (5 bases each). Germline V CDR1 and CDR2: DFQATT, SNEGSKA (reference sequence). V was pared by 0 bases and J by 5 bases, with 13 bases between. There are 14 residues in the CDR3. Written as DNA, the CDR3 is TGCAGTGCTAGAGATCTTAGGGACCGTGAGACCCAGTACTTC. Amino acid sequence: CSARDLRDRETQYF.

This clonotype appeared a few times. The V and J genes are TRBV11-2 and TRBJ2-7; D is undetermined. The V end was cut by 2 bases, the J end by 1 base, with 12 bases between. The CDR3 has 15 residues. Germline values: CDR1 SGHAT, CDR2 FQNNGV. CDR3 protein: CASSLSLGISYEQYF. Written as DNA, the CDR3 is TGTGCCAGCAGCTTATCTTTGGGGATTTCCTACGAGCAGTACTTC.

The chain combines TRBV20-1 with TRBJ2-1, with 7 nucleotides matching TRBD2. CDR3 length equals 15 residues. V lost 5 bases to trimming and J lost 7 bases; unmatched junction nucleotides: 14. Per germline, CDR1 DFQATT and CDR2 SNEGSKA (reference sequence). CDR3: CSASAGGRILNEQFF. The CDR3 bases are TGCAGTGCTTCCGCGGGCGGGAGAATCCTAAATGAGCAGTTCTTC.

This clonotype was recorded only once. This chain connects TRBV6-1 to TRBJ2-3, with 13 nucleotides matching TRBD2. The CDR3 totals 17 residues. Germline trimming cut 6 bases from V and 1 base from J; bases unmatched to any gene: 7. Germline values: CDR1 MNHNS, CDR2 SASEGT. The CDR3 spells CASSPLGLAGGTDTQYF. CDR3 DNA: TGTGCCAGCAGCCCTCTCGGACTAGCGGGGGGCACAGATACGCAGTATTTT.

The rearrangement joins TRBV15 to TRBJ2-2; D is undetermined. V shed 3 bases and J shed 3 bases, with 11 bases lying between them. Per the germline V gene, CDR1 is LNHNV and CDR2 is YYDKDF (reference sequence). The CDR3 contains 15 residues. DNA of the CDR3: TGTGCCACCAGCAGGGCTAGAGTGTACACCGGGGAGCTGTTTTTT. As protein: CATSRARVYTGELFF.

The rearrangement joins TRBV3-1 to TRBJ2-5; D is possibly TRBD1 (6 bases). From germline, CDR1 is LGHDT and CDR2 YNNKEL (reference sequence). V was clipped by 1 base and J by 2 bases, with 14 bases between them. The CDR3 consists of 16 residues. The chain's CDR3 is CASSQVSGTKQETQYF. The CDR3 coding sequence is TGTGCCAGCAGCCAAGTTTCCGGGACAAAACAAGAGACCCAGTACTTC.

The gene calls are TRBV19 and TRBJ2-2, with 7 positions matching TRBD2. V lost 7 bases and J lost 6; bases outside the gene matches: 5. Per the germline V gene, CDR1 is LNHDA and CDR2 is SQIVND (reference sequence). There are 13 residues in the CDR3. CDR3 residues: CASTASGAGELFF. DNA for the CDR3: TGTGCCAGTACCGCGAGCGGGGCCGGGGAGCTGTTTTTT.

This clonotype has more than one count but fewer than ten. The chain employs TRBV12-3 or TRBV12-4 and TRBJ2-4, with TRBD2 identical over 9 bases. Trimming cost V 7 bases and J 0 bases; bases outside gene matches: 7. This CDR3 has 16 amino acids. The chain's CDR3 is CASTETSGLAKNIQYF. The CDR3, as DNA: TGTGCCAGCACCGAGACTAGCGGATTAGCCAAAAACATTCAGTACTTC.

This clonotype was counted a few times. The chain combines TRBV12-3 or TRBV12-4 with TRBJ2-7; tentatively, D is TRBD1 or TRBD2 (5 bases each). Trimming took 3 bases from V and 2 from J, leaving 11 bases between them. This CDR3 is 14 amino acids long. CDR3: CASSFGGFTYEQYF. In DNA, the CDR3 is TGTGCCAGCAGTTTTGGGGGATTCACCTACGAGCAGTACTTC.

DNA for the CDR3: TGTGCCAGCAGACTTAGCGGGAGCTACGAGCAGTACTTC. It yields the protein CASRLSGSYEQYF. V is TRBV12-3 or TRBV12-4 and J is TRBJ2-7; TRBD2 matches at 9 bases. This CDR3 contains 13 residues. With V trimmed by 6 bases and J by 3 bases, 3 bases remained unmatched.

The genes are TRBV4-3 and TRBJ2-2, with 9 bases identical to TRBD1. J gave up 0 bases and V 3 bases, and 2 bases lay outside the gene matches. The CDR3 runs to 16 residues. Germline V gene lookup returns CDR1 LGHNA and CDR2 YSLEER. CDR3 sequence (DNA): TGCGCCAGCAGCCATGGACAGGGGTCGAACACCGGGGAGCTGTTTTTT. This translates into CASSHGQGSNTGELFF.

The chain is built from TRBV5-1 and TRBJ2-7; 8 nucleotides line up with TRBD1. The germline gives CDR1 SGHRS, CDR2 YFSETQ. Trimming took 2 bases from V and 4 from J; bases not matched to a gene: 5. The length of the CDR3 is 14 residues. The CDR3 DNA is TGCGCCAGCAGCTTTAAGGACAGGGTATACGAGCAGTACTTC. Its translation is CASSFKDRVYEQYF.

Only a few counts were recorded for this clonotype. The CDR3 region has the DNA TGTGCCAGCAGTTTATTAGGACGGGGAGAGACCCAGTACTTC. This translates into CASSLLGRGETQYF. The chain has TRBV27 and TRBJ2-5; TRBD2 is a possible D gene (5 bases). Germline lookup yields CDR1 MNHEY and CDR2 SMNVEV (reference sequence). The CDR3 has 14 residues. Trimming pared 1 base from V and 4 bases from J, leaving 10 bases between.

This clonotype has a handful of counts. This rearrangement joins TRBV28 to TRBJ2-5, with D uncertain. The length of the CDR3 is 14 residues. The V end lost 3 bases, the J end lost 5 bases, and 13 bases lay between the germline ends. Germline V gene data show CDR1 as MDHEN and CDR2 as SYDVKM. This CDR3 is CASSFGDLSETQYF. In DNA form, the CDR3 reads TGTGCCAGCAGTTTTGGGGATCTATCGGAGACCCAGTACTTC.

This chain uses TRBV3-1 with TRBJ1-2; 9 bases map to TRBD1. This CDR3 is built from 16 residues. CDR1 is LGHDT and CDR2 is YNNKEL in the germline V gene (reference sequence). V shed 0 bases, J shed 4 bases, and the junction held 6 bases outside the gene matches. In DNA, the CDR3 is TGTGCCAGCAGCCAAGATTACAGGGGGCGCAGCTATGGCTACACCTTC. Protein sequence: CASSQDYRGRSYGYTF.

This clonotype has just a few counts. The V gene is TRBV24-1, the J gene TRBJ2-2, with D possibly matching TRBD1 (5 bases). Trimming shortened V by 4 bases and J by 6 bases, and 17 bases separated the two germline ends. The CDR3 length is 16 residues. CDR1 KGHDR and CDR2 SFDVKD come from the germline V gene. Here the CDR3 DNA reads TGTGCCACCAGTGAAAAGGGGCAGGGTGTTTCCGGGGAGCTGTTTTTT. Translating it yields CATSEKGQGVSGELFF.

This clonotype was recorded a few times. This rearrangement joins TRBV3-1 to TRBJ2-7, with 8 nucleotides matching TRBD2. The CDR3 has 14 residues. The V segment lost 4 bases and the J segment 4 bases; nucleotides outside the gene matches: 6. The V gene's germline CDR1 is LGHDT and CDR2 YNNKEL (reference sequence). The CDR3 DNA is TGTGCCAGCAGCCGACTAGCGAGCCAATACGAGCAGTACTTC. It specifies CASSRLASQYEQYF.

The V and J genes are TRBV6-5 and TRBJ2-3; D is unclear. Trimming took 2 bases from V and 3 from J, leaving 9 bases between them. In germline, CDR1 is MNHEY, CDR2 SVGAGI. The CDR3 sequence is 14 residues long. The CDR3 bases are TGTGCCAGCAGTTACAGGGTGGCGACAGATACGCAGTATTTT. Amino acid sequence: CASSYRVATDTQYF.

This clonotype was seen more than once but under ten times. V is TRBV13 and J is TRBJ2-5; perhaps TRBD1 as D (5 bases). The CDR3 has 15 amino acids. V gave up 2 bases and J gave up 5 bases, with 15 bases separating them. The germline V gene has CDR1 PRHDT and CDR2 FYEKMQ (reference sequence). The DNA of the CDR3 is TGTGCCAGCAGCTTAAGGAGAATGGGGCAGGAGACCCAGTACTTC. Translating gives CASSLRRMGQETQYF.

V and J are TRBV5-1 and TRBJ2-1, with D possibly being TRBD2 (6 bases). Trimming removed 0 bases at V and 6 bases at J, with 10 bases between. The CDR3 is 14 residues long. Germline V gene sequence: CDR1 SGHRS, CDR2 YFSETQ. This CDR3 is CASSLGGLLNEQFF. CDR3 in DNA: TGCGCCAGCAGCTTGGGGGGACTGCTCAATGAGCAGTTCTTC.

This clonotype was seen more than once but under ten times. The V call is TRBV15, the J call TRBJ2-1; D unclear. The CDR3 totals 16 residues. Looked up from germline, CDR1 is LNHNV and CDR2 is YYDKDF (reference sequence). Trimming shortened V by 5 bases and J by 0 bases, and 14 bases separated the two germline ends. The CDR3 DNA is TGTGCCACCAGCCCTGCCTACTCGAGCTCCTACAATGAGCAGTTCTTC. Protein sequence: CATSPAYSSSYNEQFF.

This clonotype was observed a few times. V usage is TRBV5-1 and J usage is TRBJ2-7; no firm D call. Germline V gene sequence: CDR1 SGHRS, CDR2 YFSETQ. This CDR3 has 14 amino acids. Trimming left V 1 base short and J 2 bases short, with 10 bases between. Here the CDR3 DNA reads TGCGCCAGCAGCTTGACCGGTAACCCCTACGAGCAGTACTTC. Translated, it gives CASSLTGNPYEQYF.

This clonotype showed up just a few times. The CDR3 spells CAIWRGTNTGELFF. DNA for the CDR3: TGTGCCATCTGGCGGGGAACGAACACCGGGGAGCTGTTTTTT. The V gene is TRBV10-3, the J gene TRBJ2-2; maybe TRBD2 (6 bases). The CDR3 spans 14 residues. Trimming left V 8 bases short and J 0 bases short, with 10 bases between. Germline lookup yields CDR1 ENHRY and CDR2 SYGVKD.

This clonotype was recorded a few times. The chain combines TRBV12-3 or TRBV12-4 with TRBJ1-2; a weak D match, TRBD1 (5 bases). V gave up 6 bases and J gave up 13 bases, with 21 bases separating them. The CDR3 extends over 13 amino acids. CDR3 protein: CASSRGDGWAFTF. The CDR3 DNA reads as TGTGCCAGCAGCCGTGGGGACGGATGGGCTTTCACCTTC.

The J gene is TRBJ2-5, the V gene TRBV20-1; 7 nucleotides line up with TRBD1. The CDR3 runs 14 residues. The germline CDR1 and CDR2 sequences are DFQATT and SNEGSKA (reference sequence). V dropped 5 bases and J dropped 4; count of bases not matched to a gene: 10. CDR3 sequence reads: CSAPSGGWGETQYF. CDR3 DNA sequence: TGCAGTGCTCCCTCAGGGGGTTGGGGAGAGACCCAGTACTTC.